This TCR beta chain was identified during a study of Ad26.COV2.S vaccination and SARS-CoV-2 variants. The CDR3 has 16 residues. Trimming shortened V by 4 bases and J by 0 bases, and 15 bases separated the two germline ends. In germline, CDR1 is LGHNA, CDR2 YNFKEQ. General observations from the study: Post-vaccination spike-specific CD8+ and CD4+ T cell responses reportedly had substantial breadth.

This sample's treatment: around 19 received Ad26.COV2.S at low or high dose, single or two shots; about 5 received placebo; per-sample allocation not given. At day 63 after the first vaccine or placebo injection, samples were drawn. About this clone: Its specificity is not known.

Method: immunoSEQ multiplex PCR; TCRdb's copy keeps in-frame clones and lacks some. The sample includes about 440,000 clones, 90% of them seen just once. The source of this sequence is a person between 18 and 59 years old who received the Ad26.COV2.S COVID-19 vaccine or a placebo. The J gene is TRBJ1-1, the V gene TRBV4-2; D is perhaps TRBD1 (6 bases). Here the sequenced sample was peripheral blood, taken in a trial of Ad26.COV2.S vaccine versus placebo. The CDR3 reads CASSPSIGGMNTEAFF. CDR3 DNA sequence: TGTGCCAGCAGCCCTTCTATAGGGGGGATGAACACTGAAGCTTTCTTT.